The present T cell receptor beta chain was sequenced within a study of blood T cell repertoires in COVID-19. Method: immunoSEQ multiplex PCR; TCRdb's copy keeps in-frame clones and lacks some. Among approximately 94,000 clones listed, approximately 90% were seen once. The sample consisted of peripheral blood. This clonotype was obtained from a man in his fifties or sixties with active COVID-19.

The CDR3 DNA sequence: TGTGCCAGCAGCTTTAGGATAGCGGGAGGATACAATGAGCAGTTCTTC. This encodes CASSFRIAGGYNEQFF. The rearrangement links TRBV7-2 to TRBJ2-1; 10 bases align to TRBD2. The CDR3 covers 16 residues. The V and J ends lost 3 bases and 4 bases, in that order; junction bases with no gene match: 6. The germline gives CDR1 SGHTA, CDR2 FQGNSA. Looking up the rest from reference TRBV7-2 and TRBJ2-1 gives the full variable domain: GAGVSQSPSNKVTEKGKDVELRCDPISGHTALYWYRQSLGQGLEFLIYFQGNSAPDKSGLPSDRFSAERTGGSVSTLTIQRTQQEDSAVYLCASSFRIAGGYNEQFFGPGTRLTVL.